Presented here are 15 T cell receptor beta chains from one specimen sequenced in a study of OX40 agonist ivuxolimab in advanced cancers. Measured with immunoSEQ multiplex PCR; TCRdb has only the in-frame clones, and not every one. There are approximately 64,000 clones in the sample; 86% occur only once, and approximately 3% lies in the top ten. The sample here was CD4+ or CD8+ T cells sorted from blood, taken in a trial of the OX40 agonist ivuxolimab. The receptor set was obtained from an adult with an advanced solid tumor such as melanoma, head and neck, liver or kidney cancer.

The table lists this clone with a count of one. This chain uses TRBV19 with TRBJ1-5, with D tentatively TRBD1 (5 bases). Trimming cost V 6 bases and J 5 bases, with 11 bases left between them. CDR1 is LNHDA, CDR2 SQIVND, per germline (reference sequence). The CDR3 spans 13 residues. CDR3 sequence reads: CASRHDSYQPQHF. Written as DNA, the CDR3 is TGTGCCAGTAGGCATGACAGTTATCAGCCCCAGCATTTT. The entire variable domain, with the rest obtained from reference TRBV19 and TRBJ1-5, is as follows: DGGITQSPKYLFRKEGQNVTLSCEQNLNHDAMYWYRQDPGQGLRLIYYSQIVNDFQKGDIAEGYSVSREKKESFPLTVTSAQKNPTAFYLCASRHDSYQPQHFGDGTRLSIL.

J is TRBJ1-5 and V is TRBV6-7; TRBD1 is a possible D gene (6 bases). TRBV6-7 is an open reading frame, and its role is uncertain. V was trimmed by 11 bases and J by 3 bases, leaving 20 bases between them. The CDR3 covers 15 residues. CDR3 residues: CAGDTSAGDNQPQHF. The CDR3 DNA reads TGTGCCGGGGATACCTCGGCAGGGGACAATCAGCCCCAGCATTTT.

The gene calls are TRBV5-4 and TRBJ1-2; D is unresolved. CDR1 SGHNT and CDR2 YYREEE come from the germline V gene (reference sequence). The V gene lost 6 bases and the J gene lost 11 bases, with 17 bases spanning the gap. This CDR3 has 12 amino acids. The CDR3 here is CASTSPKGPYTF. CDR3 nucleotides: TGTGCCAGCACCTCCCCGAAGGGCCCATACACCTTC.

This chain uses TRBV12-5 with TRBJ2-7; 11 bases agree with TRBD1. CDR1 is LGHNT, CDR2 FRNRAP, per germline. The V segment lost 0 bases and the J segment 3 bases; nucleotides outside the gene matches: 7. CDR3 length equals 17 residues. DNA for the CDR3: TGTGCTAGTGGTTTGGTTCGAGGACAGGGGGCCAACTACGAGCAGTACTTC. Its translation is CASGLVRGQGANYEQYF.

The V gene is TRBV12-5, the J gene TRBJ2-7; 7 bases agree with TRBD2. CDR1 LGHNT and CDR2 FRNRAP come from the germline V gene. V gave up 4 bases and J gave up 6 bases; unmatched junction bases: 3. The CDR3 is made up of 12 amino acids. This chain's CDR3 is CASGSGRREQYF. The CDR3 DNA reads TGTGCTAGTGGTTCCGGGAGGCGCGAGCAGTACTTC.

The chain recombines TRBV5-4 with TRBJ1-2; possibly TRBD1 for D (6 bases). The CDR3 loop spans 13 amino acids. Germline V lookup: CDR1 SGHNT, CDR2 YYREEE (reference sequence). V was trimmed by 8 bases and J by 0 bases, leaving 11 bases between them. This chain's CDR3 is CASIGGSNYGYTF. CDR3 DNA sequence: TGTGCCAGTATCGGGGGCTCTAACTATGGCTACACCTTC.

The chain combines TRBV7-9 with TRBJ2-3; 9 nucleotides line up with TRBD2. Germline V CDR1 and CDR2: SEHNR, FQNEAQ (reference sequence). CDR3 length: 16 residues. The J segment lost 6 bases and the V segment lost 5 bases, leaving 12 bases of the junction unmatched. For the CDR3, the DNA is TGTGCCAGCAGCCCGCCCGGCGGGGGGGCGTTGGATACGCAGTATTTT. It specifies CASSPPGGGALDTQYF.

This clone was seen just once. The V gene is TRBV10-3, the J gene TRBJ1-2; possible D gene TRBD1, 6 bases. CDR1 and CDR2 from the germline V gene are ENHRY and SYGVKD. V lost 0 bases and J 8 bases, leaving 19 bases between the germline ends. The CDR3 covers 16 residues. The CDR3 DNA reads TGTGCCATCAGTGAGTCGACGGCAGGGGACTTGGGGGGCTACACCTTC. Encoded protein: CAISESTAGDLGGYTF.

This sequence joins TRBV18 and TRBJ1-2; D not resolved. V was shortened by 5 bases and J by 1 base, with 8 bases between the two germline ends. The CDR3 extends over 13 amino acids. Germline-derived CDR1 and CDR2 are KGHSH and LQKENI. CDR3 sequence reads: CASSATVNYGYTF. CDR3 in DNA: TGTGCCAGCTCAGCCACAGTTAACTATGGCTACACCTTC.

The chain couples TRBV5-1 to TRBJ2-1; 10 bases agree with TRBD2. The CDR3 totals 19 residues. The ends lost 3 bases at V and 0 bases at J; junction bases unmatched: 12. Germline V gene data show CDR1 as SGHRS and CDR2 as YFSETQ. The CDR3 loop reads CASSSYFTSGIHSYNEQFF. DNA of the CDR3: TGCGCCAGCAGCTCTTACTTTACTAGCGGGATACACTCCTACAATGAGCAGTTCTTC.

The chain recombines TRBV4-3 with TRBJ1-2; D is undetermined. The CDR3 is 15 residues long. The V end lost 4 bases, the J end lost 4 bases, and 16 bases lay between the germline ends. CDR1 and CDR2 (germline): LGHNA, YSLEER. The DNA of the CDR3 is TGCGCCAGCAGCCGCGGCGGTGAACAGCCCTATGGCTACACCTTC. Amino acid sequence: CASSRGGEQPYGYTF.

The rearrangement uses TRBV6-5 and TRBJ1-6; D is unresolved. CDR1 and CDR2 from the germline V gene are MNHEY and SVGAGI. The CDR3 is 13 residues long. Deletions cut 6 bases from V and 10 bases from J, with 13 bases between. DNA for the CDR3: TGTGCCAGCAGCCAGGTCCGCGGCTCACCCCTCCACTTT. Its protein is CASSQVRGSPLHF.

The chain is built from TRBV29-1 and TRBJ1-2, with 10 bases lining up with TRBD1. The trim removed 6 bases at V and 4 bases at J, leaving 8 bases unmatched. Germline loops: CDR1 SQVTM, CDR2 ANQGSEA. The CDR3 is made up of 14 amino acids. The CDR3 sequence is CSVAGQGIPYGYTF. DNA for the CDR3: TGCAGCGTAGCGGGACAGGGGATTCCCTATGGCTACACCTTC.

This clone has just one count. V and J are TRBV27 and TRBJ2-6; TRBD1 or TRBD2 may be the D gene (5 bases each). The germline V gene has CDR1 MNHEY and CDR2 SMNVEV (reference sequence). CDR3 size: 15 residues. Trimming took off 6 bases at V and 1 base at J, with 10 bases between the two ends. In nucleotides, the CDR3 is TGTGCCAGCAGCGCCTGGGGGTCTGGGGCCAACGTCCTGACTTTC. Residues: CASSAWGSGANVLTF.

The chain joins TRBV5-1 to TRBJ2-5, with D possibly TRBD1 on 7 matching bases. Germline CDR1 reads SGHRS; CDR2 reads YFSETQ. V gave up 4 bases and J gave up 5 bases, with 12 bases separating them. This CDR3 spans 13 amino acids. DNA for the CDR3: TGCGCCAGCAGCCGGGACAGCGGGGAGACCCAGTACTTC. Residues: CASSRDSGETQYF.